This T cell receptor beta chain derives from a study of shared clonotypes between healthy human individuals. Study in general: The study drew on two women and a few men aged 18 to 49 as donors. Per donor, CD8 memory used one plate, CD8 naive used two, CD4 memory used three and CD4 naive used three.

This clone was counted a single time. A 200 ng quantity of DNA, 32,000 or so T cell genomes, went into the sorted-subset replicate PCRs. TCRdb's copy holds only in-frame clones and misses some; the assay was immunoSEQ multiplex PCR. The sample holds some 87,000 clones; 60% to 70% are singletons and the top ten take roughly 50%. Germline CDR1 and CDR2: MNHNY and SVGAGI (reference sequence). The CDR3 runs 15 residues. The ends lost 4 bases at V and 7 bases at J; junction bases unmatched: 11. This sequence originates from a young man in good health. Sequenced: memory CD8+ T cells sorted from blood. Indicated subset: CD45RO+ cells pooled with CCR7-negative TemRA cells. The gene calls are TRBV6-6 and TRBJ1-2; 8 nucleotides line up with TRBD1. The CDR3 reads CASSSPDRGARGYTF. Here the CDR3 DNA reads TGTGCCAGCAGTTCCCCCGACAGGGGCGCTCGTGGCTACACCTTC.